Each of the 24 T cell receptor beta chains below was sequenced from the same sample in a study of blood T cell repertoires in COVID-19. Profiling relied on immunoSEQ multiplex PCR, and the TCRdb table lists in-frame clones only, not all of them. The repertoire holds some 290,000 clones, around 90% seen once, with over 2% in the top ten. Source material: peripheral blood. The receptors originated from a woman between 50 and 59 years old who had recovered from COVID-19.

This clone was seen once. The chain couples TRBV7-2 to TRBJ1-2; D perhaps matches TRBD1 (5 bases). The CDR3 runs 14 residues. Germline values: CDR1 SGHTA, CDR2 FQGNSA. Trimming left V 4 bases short and J 3 bases short, with 12 bases between. Here the CDR3 DNA reads TGTGCCAGCAGCTATCCCGACAGCTACTATGGCTACACCTTC. Protein product: CASSYPDSYYGYTF.

The chain is built from TRBV5-1 and TRBJ1-4; 10 bases are shared with TRBD1. The ends lost 4 bases at V and 0 bases at J; junction bases unmatched: 3. The CDR3 length is 16 residues. Germline CDR1 and CDR2: SGHRS and YFSETQ. The CDR3 protein is CASSVGTGATNEKLFF. Here the CDR3 DNA reads TGCGCCAGCAGCGTCGGGACAGGGGCAACTAATGAAAAACTGTTTTTT.

The rearrangement joins TRBV19 to TRBJ1-5; 8 nucleotides agree with TRBD1. V shed 7 bases, J shed 2 bases, and the junction held 7 bases outside the gene matches. The CDR3 spans 15 residues. The V gene's germline CDR1 is LNHDA and CDR2 SQIVND (reference sequence). In DNA form, the CDR3 reads TGTGCCAGTAATCAGGGGGCGTCGGGCAATCAGCCCCAGCATTTT. As protein: CASNQGASGNQPQHF.

This clone showed up just once. The chain is built from TRBV27 and TRBJ2-2; 10 bases match TRBD2. This CDR3 is 17 amino acids long. The V gene end was trimmed by 3 bases and the J gene end by 7 bases; junction bases not matched to a gene: 11. From germline, CDR1 is MNHEY and CDR2 SMNVEV (reference sequence). The CDR3 nucleotides read TGTGCCAGCAGTTTTGGGCTAGCGGGAGTCCCTGGCGGGGAGCTGTTTTTT. Translating it yields CASSFGLAGVPGGELFF.

The chain uses TRBV27 and TRBJ1-2; D is undetermined. Germline CDR1 and CDR2: MNHEY and SMNVEV (reference sequence). Trimming removed 1 base from V and 4 bases from J, with 13 bases in between. This CDR3 has 15 residues. The CDR3 DNA is TGTGCCAGCAGTTTATGGAGGGAGGGTGGCTATGGCTACACCTTC. Translated, it gives CASSLWREGGYGYTF.

J is TRBJ1-5 and V is TRBV6-1; no definite D call. Germline CDR1 and CDR2: MNHNS and SASEGT. The CDR3 consists of 15 residues. The V gene lost 3 bases and the J gene lost 4 bases, with 13 bases spanning the gap. CDR3 sequence: CASSDGAIPNQPQHF. The CDR3 DNA is TGTGCCAGCAGTGATGGAGCTATACCTAATCAGCCCCAGCATTTT.

J is TRBJ2-7 and V is TRBV11-3; D perhaps matches TRBD1 (6 bases). Looked up from germline, CDR1 is SGHNT and CDR2 is YENEEA. Trimming took off 3 bases at V and 1 base at J, with 16 bases between the two ends. This CDR3 is 16 amino acids long. The CDR3 sequence: CASSLEQGRPSYEQYF. The CDR3 coding sequence is TGTGCCAGCAGCTTGGAACAGGGCAGGCCATCCTACGAGCAGTACTTC.

This chain connects TRBV7-2 to TRBJ2-5, with TRBD2 identical over 7 bases. CDR3 length equals 15 residues. V shed 5 bases and J 2 bases; nucleotides not matched to a gene: 8. Per the germline V gene, CDR1 is SGHTA and CDR2 is FQGNSA. The DNA for the CDR3 is TGTGCCAGCAGCCATTGGGGGGGGGAGCAAGAGACCCAGTACTTC. Translated, it gives CASSHWGGEQETQYF.

CDR3 in DNA: TGTGCCAGCAGCTTAATGTCCAGCCAAGAGACCCAGTACTTC. Its translation is CASSLMSSQETQYF. The chain employs TRBV7-2 and TRBJ2-5; D is undetermined. The germline V and J ends were trimmed by 2 bases and 1 base, with 8 bases remaining between them. CDR1 and CDR2 (germline): SGHTA, FQGNSA. The CDR3 is 14 residues long.

The chain combines TRBV7-2 with TRBJ2-1; maybe TRBD1 (6 bases). V was shortened by 1 base and J by 4 bases, with 14 bases between the two germline ends. The CDR3 has 16 residues. The germline gives CDR1 SGHTA, CDR2 FQGNSA. CDR3: CASSLVSGQLYNEQFF. The CDR3 coding sequence is TGTGCCAGCAGCTTAGTCTCCGGACAGCTTTACAATGAGCAGTTCTTC.

The chain links TRBV7-2 to TRBJ2-2; 9 nucleotides agree with TRBD1. The CDR3 runs to 15 residues. Losses at the gene ends were 4 bases for V and 6 bases for J; bases not matched to a gene: 6. CDR1 and CDR2 from the germline V gene are SGHTA and FQGNSA. In DNA form, the CDR3 reads TGTGCCAGCAGCTCGACAGGGGGAATCGCCGGGGAGCTGTTTTTT. Its protein product is CASSSTGGIAGELFF.

The chain joins TRBV5-1 to TRBJ2-2; 7 bases are a match to TRBD2. Germline values: CDR1 SGHRS, CDR2 YFSETQ. The CDR3 is 17 amino acids. The V and J ends lost 4 bases and 1 base, in that order; junction bases with no gene match: 10. The CDR3 DNA reads as TGCGCCAGCAGCCCCGGGAGGCTAGCGGAGAACACCGGGGAGCTGTTTTTT. Encoded protein: CASSPGRLAENTGELFF. Looking up the rest from reference TRBV5-1 and TRBJ2-2 gives the full variable domain: KAGVTQTPRYLIKTRGQQVTLSCSPISGHRSVSWYQQTPGQGLQFLFEYFSETQRNKGNFPGRFSGRQFSNSRSEMNVSTLELGDSALYLCASSPGRLAENTGELFFGEGSRLTVL.

J is TRBJ1-2 and V is TRBV7-8; D might be TRBD1 (6 bases). CDR3 length: 14 residues. V was pared by 3 bases and J by 2 bases, with 10 bases between. CDR1 and CDR2 (germline): SGHVS, FQNEAQ. The CDR3 bases are TGTGCCAGCAGCTTCAGGGGCAAAAACTATGGCTACACCTTC. It codes for CASSFRGKNYGYTF.

The chain recombines TRBV6-5 with TRBJ1-1; 7 nucleotides line up with TRBD1. The CDR3 loop spans 13 amino acids. Germline V gene data show CDR1 as MNHEY and CDR2 as SVGAGI. The V gene end was trimmed by 6 bases and the J gene end by 4 bases; junction bases not matched to a gene: 5. The CDR3 DNA reads TGTGCCAGCAGCACAGGGGTGTTCACTGAAGCTTTCTTT. This translates into CASSTGVFTEAFF.

This chain links TRBV11-2 with TRBJ1-1, with TRBD1 as a possible D gene (6 bases). The CDR3 has 15 residues. Looked up from germline, CDR1 is SGHAT and CDR2 is FQNNGV. Trimming took off 5 bases at V and 4 bases at J, with 17 bases between the two ends. The CDR3 reads CASSPPTGIPTEAFF. CDR3 sequence (DNA): TGTGCCAGCAGCCCCCCGACAGGCATCCCCACTGAAGCTTTCTTT.

The gene calls are TRBV15 and TRBJ2-5, with D perhaps TRBD1 (5 bases). The CDR3 totals 14 residues. Germline V gene data show CDR1 as LNHNV and CDR2 as YYDKDF (reference sequence). V dropped 0 bases and J dropped 5 bases, with 10 bases sitting between them. The CDR3 DNA sequence: TGTGCCACCAGCAGAGATCTAGGGGCGGAGACCCAGTACTTC. Its translation: CATSRDLGAETQYF.

V and J are TRBV7-3 and TRBJ1-1, with D unclear. CDR1 and CDR2 from the germline V gene are SGHTA and FQGTGA. The CDR3 runs to 13 residues. Trimming removed 2 bases at V and 2 bases at J, with 6 bases between. CDR3 loop: CASSLRGNTEAFF. The CDR3 coding sequence is TGTGCCAGCAGCTTACGAGGAAACACTGAAGCTTTCTTT.

The gene calls are TRBV5-6 and TRBJ1-2; a possible D gene is TRBD1 (5 bases). Looked up from germline, CDR1 is SGHDT and CDR2 is YYEEEE. V lost 0 bases and J 5 bases, leaving 11 bases between the germline ends. The CDR3 has 14 amino acids. The CDR3 protein is CASSLAKTAYGYTF. The CDR3 region has the DNA TGTGCCAGCAGCTTGGCAAAGACAGCATATGGCTACACCTTC.

CDR3 coding DNA: TGTGCCAGCAGCCTCATGACAGTCAACAATTCACCCCTCCACTTT. Translating it yields CASSLMTVNNSPLHF. The chain carries TRBV7-9 and TRBJ1-6; D is perhaps TRBD1 (5 bases). The V end lost 5 bases, the J end lost 7 bases, and 15 bases lay between the germline ends. The CDR3 runs to 15 residues. Germline-derived CDR1 and CDR2 are SEHNR and FQNEAQ (reference sequence).

This clone was found once. V gene TRBV10-3 combines with J gene TRBJ1-3; 10 positions agree with TRBD1. V lost 6 bases to trimming and J lost 4 bases; unmatched junction nucleotides: 6. Germline assignment: CDR1 ENHRY and CDR2 SYGVKD. The CDR3 sequence is 15 residues long. CDR3 sequence (DNA): TGTGCCATCAGCAGACAGGGGGCTGAGGGAAACACCATATATTTT. It translates to CAISRQGAEGNTIYF.

The CDR3 reads CSGAGQGPAGGQYF. The CDR3 DNA is TGCAGCGGGGCGGGACAGGGGCCGGCCGGGGGGCAGTATTTT. The gene calls are TRBV29-1 and TRBJ2-3; 10 bases fit TRBD1. Germline loops: CDR1 SQVTM, CDR2 ANQGSEA. V lost 7 bases to trimming and J lost 11 bases; unmatched junction nucleotides: 15. The CDR3 is 14 residues long.

The V gene is TRBV7-8, the J gene TRBJ2-7; D may be TRBD1 (5 bases). The V and J ends lost 5 bases and 2 bases respectively, with 16 bases between them. CDR1 SGHVS and CDR2 FQNEAQ come from the germline V gene. This CDR3 is built from 15 residues. The CDR3 is CASSHPSTDTYEQYF. CDR3 DNA: TGTGCCAGCAGCCATCCATCGACAGATACCTACGAGCAGTACTTC.

The sample holds a few counts of this clone. The chain has TRBV7-9 and TRBJ2-2; 8 bases match TRBD1. CDR3 length equals 14 residues. With 6 bases clipped from V and 4 bases from J, the junction kept 4 bases outside the gene matches. Germline CDR1 reads SEHNR; CDR2 reads FQNEAQ (reference sequence). This CDR3 reads CASSRTGSTGELFF. The CDR3 DNA reads as TGTGCCAGCAGTCGGACAGGGTCCACCGGGGAGCTGTTTTTT.

CDR3 sequence: CASRHGLGGRRGETQYF. The CDR3, as DNA: TGTGCCAGCAGGCACGGACTAGGGGGGAGAAGAGGAGAGACCCAGTACTTC. The chain recombines TRBV3-1 (or the pseudogene TRBV3-2) with TRBJ2-5; D is perhaps TRBD2 (7 bases). The CDR3 covers 17 residues. Germline assignment: CDR1 LGHDT and CDR2 YNNKEL (reference sequence). The V end lost 6 bases, the J end lost 4 bases, and 24 bases lay between the germline ends.